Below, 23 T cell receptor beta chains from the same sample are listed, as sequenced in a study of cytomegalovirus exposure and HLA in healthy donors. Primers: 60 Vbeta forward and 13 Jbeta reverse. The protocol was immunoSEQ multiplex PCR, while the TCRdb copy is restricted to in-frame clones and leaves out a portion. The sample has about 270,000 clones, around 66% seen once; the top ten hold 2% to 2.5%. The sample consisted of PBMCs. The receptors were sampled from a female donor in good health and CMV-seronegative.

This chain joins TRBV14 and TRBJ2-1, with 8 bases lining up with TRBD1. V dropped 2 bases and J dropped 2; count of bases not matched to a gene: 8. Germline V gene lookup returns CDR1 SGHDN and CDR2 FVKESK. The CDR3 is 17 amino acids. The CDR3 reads CASSQRDRGFTYNEQFF. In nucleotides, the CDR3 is TGTGCCAGCAGCCAACGAGACAGGGGCTTCACCTACAATGAGCAGTTCTTC.

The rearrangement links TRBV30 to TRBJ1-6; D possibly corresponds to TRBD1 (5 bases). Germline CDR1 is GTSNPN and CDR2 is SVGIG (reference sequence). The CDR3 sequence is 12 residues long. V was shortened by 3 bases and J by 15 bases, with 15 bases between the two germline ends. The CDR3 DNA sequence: TGTGCCTGGAGAAGGTCGGAGGGGTACCTCCACTTT. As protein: CAWRRSEGYLHF.

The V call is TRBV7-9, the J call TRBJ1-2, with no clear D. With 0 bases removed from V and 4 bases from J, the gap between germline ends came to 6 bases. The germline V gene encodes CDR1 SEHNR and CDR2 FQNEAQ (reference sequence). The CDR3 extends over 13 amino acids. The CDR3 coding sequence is TGTGCCAGCAGCTTAGCGGTGAGCTATGGCTACACCTTC. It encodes CASSLAVSYGYTF.

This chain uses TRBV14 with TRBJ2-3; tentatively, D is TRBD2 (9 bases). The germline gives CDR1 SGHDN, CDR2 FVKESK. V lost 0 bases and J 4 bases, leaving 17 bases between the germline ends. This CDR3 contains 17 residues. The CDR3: CASSQDILAGQADTQYF. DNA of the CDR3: TGTGCCAGCAGCCAAGATATCCTAGCGGGACAGGCAGATACGCAGTATTTT.

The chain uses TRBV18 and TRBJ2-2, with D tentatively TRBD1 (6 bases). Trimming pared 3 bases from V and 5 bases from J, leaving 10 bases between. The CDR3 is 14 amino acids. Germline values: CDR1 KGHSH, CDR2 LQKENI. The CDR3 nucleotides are TGTGCCAGCTCACCTATCAGGGGTACCGGGGAGCTGTTTTTT. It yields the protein CASSPIRGTGELFF.

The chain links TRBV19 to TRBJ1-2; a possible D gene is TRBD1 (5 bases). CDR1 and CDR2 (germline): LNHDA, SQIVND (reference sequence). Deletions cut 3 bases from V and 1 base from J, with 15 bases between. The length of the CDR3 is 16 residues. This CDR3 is CASSIGGMGLNYGYTF. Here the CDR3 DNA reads TGTGCCAGTAGTATCGGAGGGATGGGGCTTAACTATGGCTACACCTTC.

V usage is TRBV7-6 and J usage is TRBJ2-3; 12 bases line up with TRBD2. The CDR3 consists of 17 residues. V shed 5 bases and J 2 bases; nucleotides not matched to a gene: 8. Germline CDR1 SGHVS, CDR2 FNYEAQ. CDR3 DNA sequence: TGTGCCAGCAGCCCAAGGACTAGCGGGATGTACACAGATACGCAGTATTTT. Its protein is CASSPRTSGMYTDTQYF.

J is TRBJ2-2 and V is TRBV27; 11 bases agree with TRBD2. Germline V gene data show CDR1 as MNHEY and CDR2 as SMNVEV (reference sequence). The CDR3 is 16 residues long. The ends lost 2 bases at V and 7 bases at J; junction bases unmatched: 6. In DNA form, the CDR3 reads TGTGCCAGCAGTTTAATCGGGACTAGCGGCCTCGGGGAGCTGTTTTTT. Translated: CASSLIGTSGLGELFF.

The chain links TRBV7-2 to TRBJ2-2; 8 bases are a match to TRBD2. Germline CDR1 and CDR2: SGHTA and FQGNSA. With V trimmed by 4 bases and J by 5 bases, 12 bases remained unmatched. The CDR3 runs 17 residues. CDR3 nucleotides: TGTGCCAGCAGCTCCACGGGGAGCGGGAGAAGAACCGGGGAGCTGTTTTTT. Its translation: CASSSTGSGRRTGELFF.

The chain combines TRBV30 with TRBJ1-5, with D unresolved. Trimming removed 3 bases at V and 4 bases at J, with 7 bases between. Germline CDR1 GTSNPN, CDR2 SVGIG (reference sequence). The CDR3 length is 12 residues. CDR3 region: CAWRQPNQPQHF. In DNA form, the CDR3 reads TGTGCCTGGAGACAGCCTAATCAGCCCCAGCATTTT. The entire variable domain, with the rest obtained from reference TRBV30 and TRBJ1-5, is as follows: SQTIHQWPATLVQPVGSPLSLECTVEGTSNPNLYWYRQAAGRGLQLLFYSVGIGQISSEVPQNLSASRPQDRQFILSSKKLLLSDSGFYLCAWRQPNQPQHFGDGTRLSIL.

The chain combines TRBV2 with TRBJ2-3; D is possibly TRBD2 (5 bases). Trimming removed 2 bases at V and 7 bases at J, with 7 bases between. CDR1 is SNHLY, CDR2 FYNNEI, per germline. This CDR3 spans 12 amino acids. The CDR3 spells CASSESSHTQYF. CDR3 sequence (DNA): TGTGCCAGCAGTGAATCTAGCCATACGCAGTATTTT.

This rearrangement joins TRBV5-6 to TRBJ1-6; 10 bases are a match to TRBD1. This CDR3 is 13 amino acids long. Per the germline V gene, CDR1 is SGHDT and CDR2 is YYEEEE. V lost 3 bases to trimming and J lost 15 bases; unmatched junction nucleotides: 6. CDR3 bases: TGTGCCAGCAGCTCCGGGACAGGGGAATTCCTCCACTTT. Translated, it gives CASSSGTGEFLHF.

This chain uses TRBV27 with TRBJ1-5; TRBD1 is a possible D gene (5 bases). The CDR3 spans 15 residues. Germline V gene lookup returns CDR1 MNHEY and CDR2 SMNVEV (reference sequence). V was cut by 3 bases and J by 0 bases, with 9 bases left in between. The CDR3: CASSLGHLSNQPQHF. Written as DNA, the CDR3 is TGTGCCAGCAGTTTGGGGCACCTTAGCAATCAGCCCCAGCATTTT.

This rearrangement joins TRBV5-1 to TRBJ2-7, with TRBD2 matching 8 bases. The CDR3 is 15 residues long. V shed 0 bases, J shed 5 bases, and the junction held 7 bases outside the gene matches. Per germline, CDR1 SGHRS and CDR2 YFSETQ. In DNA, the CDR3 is TGCGCCAGCAGCTTGGACGGGAGGGCCACCCACGAGCAGTACTTC. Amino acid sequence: CASSLDGRATHEQYF.

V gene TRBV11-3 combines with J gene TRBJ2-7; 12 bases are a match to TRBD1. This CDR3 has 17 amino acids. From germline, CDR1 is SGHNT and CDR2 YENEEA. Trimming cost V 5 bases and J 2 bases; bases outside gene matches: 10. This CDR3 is CASSRGQGAGGTYEQYF. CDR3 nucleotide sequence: TGTGCCAGCAGCAGGGGACAGGGGGCGGGCGGAACCTACGAGCAGTACTTC.

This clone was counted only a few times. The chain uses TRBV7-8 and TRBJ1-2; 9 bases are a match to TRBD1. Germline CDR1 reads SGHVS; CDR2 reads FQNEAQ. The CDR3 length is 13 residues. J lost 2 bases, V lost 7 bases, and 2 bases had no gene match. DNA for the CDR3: TGTGCCAGCATAGGACAGGGGAACTATGGCTACACCTTC. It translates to CASIGQGNYGYTF.

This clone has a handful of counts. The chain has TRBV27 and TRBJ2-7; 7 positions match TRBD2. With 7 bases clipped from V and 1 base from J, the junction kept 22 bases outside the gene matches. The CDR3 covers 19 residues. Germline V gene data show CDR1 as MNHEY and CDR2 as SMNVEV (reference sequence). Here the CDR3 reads CASTEKDQLGAGVSYEQYF. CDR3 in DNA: TGTGCCAGCACTGAAAAAGACCAACTAGGGGCGGGAGTATCCTACGAGCAGTACTTC.

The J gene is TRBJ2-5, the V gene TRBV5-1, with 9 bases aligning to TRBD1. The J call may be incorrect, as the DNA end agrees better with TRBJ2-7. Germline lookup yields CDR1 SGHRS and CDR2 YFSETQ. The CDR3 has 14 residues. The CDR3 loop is CASRPGTGSYEQYF. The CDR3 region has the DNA TGCGCCAGCCGCCCCGGGACAGGGTCCTACGAGCAGTACTTC.

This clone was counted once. The CDR3 is CASSSGGRALNEQFF. The CDR3 DNA sequence: TGTGCCAGCAGTTCTGGCGGGAGGGCCTTGAATGAGCAGTTCTTC. V is TRBV28 and J is TRBJ2-1; 9 bases are a match to TRBD2. Germline CDR1 is MDHEN and CDR2 is SYDVKM. V lost 4 bases and J lost 7; bases outside the gene matches: 8. The CDR3 covers 15 residues.

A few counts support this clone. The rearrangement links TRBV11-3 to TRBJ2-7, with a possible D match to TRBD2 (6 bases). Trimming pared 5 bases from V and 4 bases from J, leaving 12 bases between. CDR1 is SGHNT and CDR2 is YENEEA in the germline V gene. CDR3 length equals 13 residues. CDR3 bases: TGTGCCAGCAGCATTGGGAGGACATACGAGCAGTACTTC. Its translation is CASSIGRTYEQYF.

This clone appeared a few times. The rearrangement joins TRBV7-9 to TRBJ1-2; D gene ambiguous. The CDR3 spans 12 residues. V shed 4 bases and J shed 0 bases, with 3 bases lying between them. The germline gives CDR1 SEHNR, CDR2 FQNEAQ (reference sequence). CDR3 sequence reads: CASSSSNYGYTF. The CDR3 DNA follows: TGTGCCAGCAGCTCGTCTAACTATGGCTACACCTTC.

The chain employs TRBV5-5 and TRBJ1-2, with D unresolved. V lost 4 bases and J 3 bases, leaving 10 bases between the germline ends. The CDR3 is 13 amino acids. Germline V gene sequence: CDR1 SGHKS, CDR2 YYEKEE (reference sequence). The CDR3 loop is CASSPPLYYGYTF. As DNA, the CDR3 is TGTGCCAGCAGCCCTCCCCTTTACTATGGCTACACCTTC.

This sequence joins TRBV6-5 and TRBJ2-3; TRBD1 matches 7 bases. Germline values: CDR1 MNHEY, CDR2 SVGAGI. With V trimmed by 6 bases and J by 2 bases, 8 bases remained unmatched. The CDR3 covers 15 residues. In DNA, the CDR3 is TGTGCCAGCAGCCGAAGGGGACAGATCACAGATACGCAGTATTTT. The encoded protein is CASSRRGQITDTQYF.